This T cell receptor beta chain was identified in a study of cytomegalovirus exposure and HLA in healthy donors. About the research overall: A later analysis reported the 100 to 150 validation repertoires used the same platform as the 666 first-cohort repertoires.

Sequencing used immunoSEQ multiplex PCR; TCRdb keeps in-frame clones, though not all of them. The sample includes some 210,000 clones, 87% of them seen just once. With 5 bases clipped from V and 3 bases from J, the junction kept 12 bases outside the gene matches. Germline V gives CDR1 PRHDT, CDR2 FYEKMQ (reference sequence). The CDR3 has 18 amino acids. The rearrangement uses TRBV13 and TRBJ2-3; 12 bases are a match to TRBD2. This TCR was recovered from a woman aged 18-30 years in good health and CMV-seropositive. Material: PBMCs. CDR3 sequence: CASSRLPMTSGRTDTQYF. The CDR3 nucleotides read TGTGCCAGCAGCCGGCTCCCGATGACTAGCGGGAGAACAGATACGCAGTATTTT.